The TCR beta chain described here comes from a study of T cell responses to AZD1222 COVID-19 vaccine. Overall study: Analysis merged second doses at about 4 or about 12 weeks.

This clone was picked up a small number of times. Its antigen remains unidentified. From germline, CDR1 is SGHTS and CDR2 YDEGEE. The CDR3 is 16 amino acids. Trimming took 4 bases from V and 4 from J; bases not matched to a gene: 12. Study-wide results and caveats: Clonal diversity was possibly underestimated; the donors were predominantly white British and more often female. Two AZD1222 doses significantly raised spike-specific TCR breadth and depth over controls. Spike regions recognized by vaccine-associated CD4 TCRs spanned the protein, led by 160-218 and 743-854.

Assay used: immunoSEQ multiplex PCR; TCRdb lists only in-frame clones, some missing. Altogether around 120,000 clones are present, approximately 91% being singletons, with the ten largest covering 25% to 30%. This chain uses TRBV5-8 with TRBJ1-1, with 8 bases that match TRBD1. This specimen consisted of peripheral blood, obtained on day 0 of AZD1222 vaccination. This clonotype was obtained from an adult in good health. CDR3 sequence reads: CASSPLRGQGATEAFF. The CDR3 bases are TGTGCCAGCAGCCCCCTCCGCGGACAGGGCGCCACTGAAGCTTTCTTT. The full variable domain, its missing parts supplied by reference TRBV5-8 and TRBJ1-1, is EAGVTQSPTHLIKTRGQQATLRCSPISGHTSVYWYQQALGLGLQFLLWYDEGEERNRGNFPPRFSGRQFPNYSSELNVNALELEDSALYLCASSPLRGQGATEAFFGQGTRLTVV.